Below are 5 T cell receptor beta chains sequenced from a single sample in a study of OX40 agonist ivuxolimab in advanced cancers. The data were produced by immunoSEQ multiplex PCR, yet TCRdb's version contains in-frame clones alone and is incomplete. The sample includes about 17,000 clones, approximately 78% of them seen just once. The source material was CD4+ or CD8+ T cells sorted from blood, sampled in a trial of the OX40 agonist ivuxolimab. Every receptor here comes from an adult with an advanced solid tumor such as melanoma, head and neck, liver or kidney cancer.

The chain has TRBV10-2 and TRBJ1-1; a weak D match, TRBD1 (5 bases). CDR3 length: 13 amino acids. CDR1 WSHSY and CDR2 SAAADI come from the germline V gene. V gave up 6 bases and J gave up 6 bases, with 14 bases separating them. The CDR3 loop is CASRQDNLAEAFF. The CDR3 DNA follows: TGCGCCAGCAGGCAGGACAACTTAGCTGAAGCTTTCTTT.

V and J are TRBV7-2 and TRBJ2-5; D remains unclear. The CDR3 contains 16 residues. Trimming pared 4 bases from V and 6 bases from J, leaving 21 bases between. The germline gives CDR1 SGHTA, CDR2 FQGNSA. The CDR3 DNA reads as TGTGCCAGCAGCTCCCAGTCTAGACTGTCACAACAGACCCAGTACTTC. This codes for CASSSQSRLSQQTQYF.

The gene calls are TRBV5-8 and TRBJ2-7; D gene uncertain. The CDR3 has 13 amino acids. Germline CDR1 SGHTS, CDR2 YDEGEE. The V gene lost 6 bases and the J gene lost 3 bases, with 13 bases spanning the gap. This chain's CDR3 is CASTFSRNYEQYF. CDR3 DNA sequence: TGTGCCAGCACCTTCTCTCGAAACTACGAGCAGTACTTC.

This chain connects TRBV6-1 to TRBJ1-1; D unclear. The ends were cut back, 3 bases at V and 5 bases at J, with 10 bases in the middle. CDR3 length: 13 amino acids. The germline gives CDR1 MNHNS, CDR2 SASEGT. The CDR3 protein is CASSDGSRTEAFF. In DNA, the CDR3 is TGTGCCAGCAGTGATGGCTCGAGGACTGAAGCTTTCTTT.

This sequence joins TRBV2 and TRBJ2-3; TRBD2 aligns across 9 bases. J gave up 4 bases and V 4 bases, and 3 bases lay outside the gene matches. Germline V lookup: CDR1 SNHLY, CDR2 FYNNEI. This CDR3 contains 14 residues. This CDR3 is CASSVTSGSDTQYF. DNA of the CDR3: TGTGCCAGCAGTGTGACTAGCGGATCAGATACGCAGTATTTT. Filled out from reference TRBV2 and TRBJ2-3, the complete variable domain reads EPEVTQTPSHQVTQMGQEVILRCVPISNHLYFYWYRQILGQKVEFLVSFYNNEISEKSEIFDDQFSVERPDGSNFTLKIRSTKLEDSAMYFCASSVTSGSDTQYFGPGTRLTVL.